Each of the 15 T cell receptor beta chains below was sequenced from the same sample in a study of shared clonotypes between healthy human individuals. The repertoire was sequenced with immunoSEQ multiplex PCR; TCRdb's copy has only in-frame clones and lacks some. The sample lists under 650,000 clones; less than 96% were seen once. Sample: naive CD4+ T cells sorted from blood. Subset: CD45RA+ positively selected. These receptors were collected from a woman aged 25 to 39 in good health.

V is TRBV27 and J is TRBJ2-1; D is ambiguous. Germline V CDR1 and CDR2: MNHEY, SMNVEV (reference sequence). The length of the CDR3 is 14 residues. V was clipped by 5 bases and J by 0 bases, with 8 bases between them. The chain's CDR3 is CASSPTSSYNEQFF. The DNA for the CDR3 is TGTGCCAGCAGTCCGACCAGCTCCTACAATGAGCAGTTCTTC.

The J gene is TRBJ2-7, the V gene TRBV5-4; 9 positions match TRBD2. Germline CDR1 SGHNT, CDR2 YYREEE (reference sequence). J lost 7 bases, V lost 0 bases, and 5 bases had no gene match. The CDR3 has 14 amino acids. The CDR3 reads CASSLAGGRGEQYF. CDR3 nucleotide sequence: TGTGCCAGCAGCTTGGCGGGCGGGAGGGGTGAGCAGTACTTC.

J is TRBJ2-3 and V is TRBV2, with a weak D call TRBD1 (5 bases). V was trimmed by 11 bases and J by 0 bases, leaving 15 bases between them. This CDR3 region has 14 residues. Germline V gene sequence: CDR1 SNHLY, CDR2 FYNNEI. The CDR3 DNA is TGTGCCTCCCAAAGGGGCTTTAGCACAGATACGCAGTATTTT. Its translation: CASQRGFSTDTQYF.

V and J are TRBV27 and TRBJ2-7; 7 positions agree with TRBD2. Germline V gene lookup returns CDR1 MNHEY and CDR2 SMNVEV (reference sequence). The CDR3 extends over 18 amino acids. V shed 5 bases and J 2 bases; nucleotides not matched to a gene: 18. DNA of the CDR3: TGTGCCAGCAGTCCCCACGCGTTCCGTCTAGCGGCCCCCTACGAGCAGTACTTC. Translated, it gives CASSPHAFRLAAPYEQYF.

The genes are TRBV19 and TRBJ2-3; no firm D call. Germline V lookup: CDR1 LNHDA, CDR2 SQIVND (reference sequence). Deletions cut 3 bases from V and 3 bases from J, with 7 bases between. The CDR3 extends over 13 amino acids. The CDR3 sequence: CASSIGQTDTQYF. The CDR3 DNA follows: TGTGCCAGTAGTATCGGCCAGACAGATACGCAGTATTTT.

The chain employs TRBV7-9 and TRBJ1-1; D gene ambiguous. Germline V gene sequence: CDR1 SEHNR, CDR2 FQNEAQ (reference sequence). The germline V and J ends were trimmed by 4 bases and 1 base, with 10 bases remaining between them. There are 14 residues in the CDR3. Here the CDR3 reads CASSSLGRNTEAFF. The DNA for the CDR3 is TGTGCCAGCAGCTCCCTAGGGAGGAACACTGAAGCTTTCTTT.

This rearrangement joins TRBV28 to TRBJ2-5; the match to TRBD1 covers 8 bases. The germline CDR1 and CDR2 sequences are MDHEN and SYDVKM. The CDR3 extends over 16 amino acids. Trimming at V came to 5 bases and at J to 4 bases, leaving 12 bases not matched to a gene. The CDR3 nucleotides are TGTGCCAGCAGTGAAGGGCCGACAGGGGTTGGAGAGACCCAGTACTTC. Its translation is CASSEGPTGVGETQYF.

The V gene is TRBV10-3, the J gene TRBJ1-5; the D gene is possibly TRBD1 (6 bases). Germline V gives CDR1 ENHRY, CDR2 SYGVKD. This CDR3 is 16 amino acids long. Trimming shortened V by 2 bases and J by 4 bases, and 15 bases separated the two germline ends. The CDR3 sequence: CAISETKGGGNQPQHF. The CDR3 DNA is TGTGCCATCAGTGAGACCAAGGGGGGGGGAAATCAGCCCCAGCATTTT.

This rearrangement joins TRBV28 to TRBJ1-1, with a tentative D call TRBD1 (6 bases). The CDR3 extends over 12 amino acids. Trimming shortened V by 10 bases and J by 1 base, and 10 bases separated the two germline ends. Germline V gene sequence: CDR1 MDHEN, CDR2 SYDVKM. As DNA, the CDR3 is TGTGCCATCAAGACAGGGAACACTGAAGCTTTCTTT. Its translation is CAIKTGNTEAFF.

This chain connects TRBV2 to TRBJ1-4, with D hard to call. This CDR3 contains 14 residues. V was pared by 3 bases and J by 2 bases, with 7 bases between. Looked up from germline, CDR1 is SNHLY and CDR2 is FYNNEI. This chain's CDR3 is CASSEITTNEKLFF. CDR3 nucleotides: TGTGCCAGCAGTGAGATCACGACTAATGAAAAACTGTTTTTT.

The J gene is TRBJ2-7, the V gene TRBV19; D perhaps matches TRBD1 (7 bases). Per germline, CDR1 LNHDA and CDR2 SQIVND (reference sequence). The V gene lost 3 bases and the J gene lost 2 bases, with 14 bases spanning the gap. CDR3 length equals 15 residues. The CDR3 sequence is CASSMETGRTYEQYF. CDR3 in DNA: TGTGCCAGTAGTATGGAGACAGGGAGGACCTACGAGCAGTACTTC.

This chain connects TRBV5-1 to TRBJ2-5, with 7 bases fitting TRBD1. Germline lookup yields CDR1 SGHRS and CDR2 YFSETQ. CDR3 size: 15 residues. The V and J ends lost 7 bases and 2 bases, in that order; junction bases with no gene match: 11. The CDR3 sequence: CASHKTGDQQETQYF. The CDR3 nucleotides are TGCGCCAGCCACAAAACAGGGGACCAACAAGAGACCCAGTACTTC.

V and J are TRBV5-1 and TRBJ2-7; weak D call: TRBD1 (6 bases). Trimming cost V 4 bases and J 1 base, with 15 bases left between them. The CDR3 totals 15 residues. CDR1 is SGHRS and CDR2 is YFSETQ in the germline V gene. CDR3 residues: CASSPGQTSSYEQYF. CDR3 bases: TGCGCCAGCAGCCCGGGACAAACCTCTTCCTACGAGCAGTACTTC.

V usage is TRBV19 and J usage is TRBJ1-1, with TRBD1 matching over 8 bases. The V gene end was trimmed by 3 bases and the J gene end by 1 base; junction bases not matched to a gene: 7. The length of the CDR3 is 16 residues. Per the germline V gene, CDR1 is LNHDA and CDR2 is SQIVND (reference sequence). CDR3 region: CASSMSLGTGNTEAFF. Here the CDR3 DNA reads TGTGCCAGTAGTATGAGTTTAGGGACAGGGAACACTGAAGCTTTCTTT.

This chain joins TRBV4-2 and TRBJ2-1, with 15 positions matching TRBD2. Trimming at V came to 4 bases and at J to 2 bases, leaving 12 bases not matched to a gene. Per germline, CDR1 LGHNA and CDR2 YNFKEQ. The CDR3 is 20 amino acids. The CDR3: CASSRQGLAGGGVTYNEQFF. CDR3 DNA sequence: TGTGCCAGCAGCCGACAAGGACTAGCGGGAGGGGGAGTTACCTACAATGAGCAGTTCTTC.